This T cell receptor (beta chain) originates from a study of cytomegalovirus exposure and HLA in healthy donors. Study-wide points: Some TCR beta chains (164 of them) were listed as cytomegalovirus-associated. Common viral pathogens (according to a later analysis) appeared linked to several of the most significant clusters. Per a prior analysis, the majority of TCR beta V segments were productive roughly 90% or roughly 30% of the time.

In the case of this clone: The antigen is undetermined.

The PCR ran on 60 Vbeta and 13 Jbeta primers. Repertoires were generated with immunoSEQ multiplex PCR, while TCRdb's copy carries only in-frame clones and drops some. This sample's table reports under 200,000 clones. From germline, CDR1 is MDHEN and CDR2 SYDVKM. The CDR3 has 14 residues. With 3 bases clipped from V and 8 bases from J, the junction kept 7 bases outside the gene matches. This rearrangement joins TRBV28 to TRBJ1-1, with TRBD1 matching 9 bases. This clonotype was obtained from a man aged 30 to 39 in good health and CMV-seronegative. Sequencing was carried out using PBMCs. The CDR3 bases are TGTGCCAGCAGTTTGCCACAGGGGGCCGGGGAAGCTTTCTTT. Its protein product is CASSLPQGAGEAFF. Supplemented by reference TRBV28 and TRBJ1-1, the full variable domain reads DVKVTQSSRYLVKRTGEKVFLECVQDMDHENMFWYRQDPGLGLRLIYFSYDVKMKEKGDIPEGYSVSREKKERFSLILESASTNQTSMYLCASSLPQGAGEAFFGQGTRLTVV.